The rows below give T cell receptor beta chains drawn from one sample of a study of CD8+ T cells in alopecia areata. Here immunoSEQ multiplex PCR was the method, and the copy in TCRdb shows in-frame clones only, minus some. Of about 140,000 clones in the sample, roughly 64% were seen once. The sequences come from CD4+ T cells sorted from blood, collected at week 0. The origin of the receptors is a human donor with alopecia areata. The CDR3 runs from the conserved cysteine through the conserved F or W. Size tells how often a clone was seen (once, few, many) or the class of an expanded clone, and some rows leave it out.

CDR3 protein: CASSQDRLASGETQYF
V gene: TRBV4-3
clone size: .
J gene: TRBJ2-5

CDR3 protein: CASIDRGESPLHF
V gene: TRBV2
clone size: .
J gene: TRBJ1-6

CDR3 protein: CASSTASGAWGDTQYF
V gene: TRBV5-1
clone size: .
J gene: TRBJ2-3

CDR3 protein: CASSYSTGTLTGELFF
V gene: TRBV6-5
clone size: .
J gene: TRBJ2-2

CDR3 protein: CASSLDRPNEQFF
V gene: TRBV11-2
clone size: .
J gene: TRBJ2-1

CDR3 protein: CASSVWTGADEQYF
V gene: TRBV2
clone size: once
J gene: TRBJ2-7

CDR3 protein: CASSLVGQAGGELFF
V gene: TRBV11-2
clone size: .
J gene: TRBJ2-2

CDR3 protein: CASSLAPGDVEHF
V gene: TRBV7-2
clone size: few
J gene: TRBJ1-5

CDR3 protein: CASSALAPTYEQYF
V gene: TRBV19
clone size: .
J gene: TRBJ2-7

CDR3 protein: CASSLSTQETQYF
V gene: TRBV5-1
clone size: .
J gene: TRBJ2-5

CDR3 protein: CASSGFRAHEQYF
V gene: TRBV25-1
clone size: few
J gene: TRBJ2-7

CDR3 protein: CASSLGTDYEQYF
V gene: TRBV5-1
clone size: .
J gene: TRBJ2-7

CDR3 protein: CASSANPGQASTDTQYF
V gene: TRBV7-2
clone size: .
J gene: TRBJ2-3

CDR3 protein: CASSLSLGETQYF
V gene: TRBV27
clone size: .
J gene: TRBJ2-5

CDR3 protein: CASSRSGGEQYF
V gene: TRBV23-1
clone size: .
J gene: TRBJ2-7

CDR3 protein: CASSRAGRADYGYTF
V gene: TRBV5-6
clone size: few
J gene: TRBJ1-2

CDR3 protein: CASSQDNVVGQKQYF
V gene: TRBV4-2
clone size: few
J gene: TRBJ2-7

CDR3 protein: CASSLERGVNTEAFF
V gene: TRBV5-1
clone size: .
J gene: TRBJ1-1

CDR3 protein: CASTQTETQYF
V gene: TRBV7-9
clone size: .
J gene: TRBJ2-5

CDR3 protein: CASSAHRGEQYF
V gene: TRBV7-2
clone size: once
J gene: TRBJ2-7

CDR3 protein: CASSRREFYEQFF
V gene: TRBV7-9
clone size: .
J gene: TRBJ2-1

CDR3 protein: CAWGTGHGAGEQFF
V gene: TRBV30
clone size: few
J gene: TRBJ2-1

CDR3 protein: CAISESTGTDTQYF
V gene: TRBV10-3
clone size: .
J gene: TRBJ2-3

CDR3 protein: CASSLLGRSYEQYF
V gene: TRBV5-1
clone size: few
J gene: TRBJ2-7

CDR3 protein: CAISERGVQETQYF
V gene: TRBV10-3
clone size: few
J gene: TRBJ2-5

CDR3 protein: CASSLVGANVLTF
V gene: TRBV5-1
clone size: .
J gene: TRBJ2-6

CDR3 protein: CASKGGGNEQFF
V gene: TRBV2
clone size: few
J gene: TRBJ2-1

CDR3 protein: CAWSLHSGLINEKLFF
V gene: TRBV30
clone size: .
J gene: TRBJ1-4

CDR3 protein: CASSPRGGNQPQHF
V gene: TRBV5-1
clone size: .
J gene: TRBJ1-5

CDR3 protein: CASSLQGMGEQYF
V gene: TRBV7-2
clone size: .
J gene: TRBJ2-7